This TCR beta chain was recorded in a study of shared clonotypes between healthy human individuals. Overall study results and limits: Researchers sampled only blood; tissue repertoires likely differ. How much donors shared clonotypes was expected to be affected by sequencing depth.

The CDR3 runs to 16 residues. With V trimmed by 0 bases and J by 8 bases, 8 bases remained unmatched. Germline V gives CDR1 MGHRA, CDR2 YSYEKL. At a deep level, the assay was run. The table came from immunoSEQ multiplex PCR; TCRdb's copy has only in-frame clones and leaves some out. The sample gives around 640,000 clones, 95% to 97% of which show up once; 0.11% is in the top ten. Naivety among CD8 cells was defined by CD45RO negativity and positive CCR7 selection, thereby excluding terminally differentiated effector memory CD45RA+ cells. Donors included only healthy HIV-negative adults lacking recent acute infections or vaccinations. As regards this clone: Antigen: not known.

Sequenced input: naive CD8+ T cells sorted from blood. This sequence joins TRBV4-1 and TRBJ2-1; 9 positions match TRBD1. This clonotype originated in a woman aged 25 to 39 in good health. The CDR3 DNA is TGCGCCAGCAGCCAAGATGGACAGGGGTTTATAGATGAGCAGTTCTTC. The encoded protein is CASSQDGQGFIDEQFF.